Reported below is one T cell receptor beta chain. The antigen is unknown. Combining a sample-barcoded 5' primer with a J-beta primer mix, a second PCR ran for roughly 7 to 12 cycles. MiXCR, applied by TCRdb to the 5' RACE reads, yields one record per CDR3 protein. Counted here are roughly 1.5 million distinct CDR3 sequences, less than 45% occurring once; the ten biggest clones make up over 3.5%. The sample is drawn from a study of blood T cells in healthy people across ages. Germline lookup yields CDR1 DFQATT and CDR2 SNEGSKA (reference sequence). Trimming took 1 base from V and 3 from J, leaving 4 bases between them. The CDR3 totals 12 residues. Study-level results: With donor CMV status unknown, expanded clonotype changes were possibly confounded.

The sequence derives from a woman aged 18-29 years in good health. Sequenced sample: blood. V gene TRBV20-1 combines with J gene TRBJ1-5; D is uncertain. CDR3 residues: CSARGFNQPQHF. DNA for the CDR3: TGCAGTGCTAGAGGATTCAATCAGCCCCAGCATTTT.